A selection of T cell receptor beta chains follows, all from one sample in a study of T cells in Graves' hyperthyroidism and ophthalmopathy. Via MiXCR, TCRdb re-called the multiplex PCR reads, giving one row per CDR3 protein. The sample consists of roughly 500,000 distinct CDR3 sequences, around a quarter of them appearing once. The sequenced material came from blood. The receptors come from a woman in her thirties with Graves' ophthalmopathy. Both conserved end residues are part of each CDR3. Rows give clone size only sometimes, using once, few, many, or a class for an expanded clone.

>TRBV20-1|many|TRBJ2-5
CSASAGPQETQYF
>TRBV27|many|TRBJ1-2
CASSFGTATNYGYTF
>TRBV9|-|TRBJ2-7
CASSPRLAGVPFGEQYF
>TRBV18|many|TRBJ2-5
CASSPELTKETQYF
>TRBV6-1|many|TRBJ2-7
CASSDTGQRYEQYF
>TRBV5-5|many|TRBJ2-7
CASTGLAVRSYEQYF
>TRBV12-3/TRBV12-4|-|TRBJ2-7
CASSLEGRYYEQYF
>TRBV12-3/TRBV12-4|few|TRBJ1-2
CASSLLRIPRDYGYTF
>TRBV18|few|TRBJ2-7
CASSPRRQGVSYEQYF
>TRBV12-3/TRBV12-4|many|TRBJ1-2
CASRPTGVDGYTF
>TRBV29-1|many|TRBJ2-2
CGLTGANTGELFF
>TRBV20-1|few|TRBJ2-5
CSAPQSGIQETQYF
>TRBV2|few|TRBJ2-6
CASSKAGGMMGANVLTF
>TRBV5-1|many|TRBJ1-1
CASSFGTLNTEAFF
>TRBV20-1|many|TRBJ1-5
CSARSRTGGNQPQHF
>TRBV24-1|-|TRBJ2-5
CATSDSHRETQYF
>TRBV12-3/TRBV12-4|-|TRBJ2-7
CASSRQGELEHEQYF
>TRBV6-1|-|TRBJ2-3
CASRAEGQQVTDTQYF
>TRBV18|-|TRBJ2-7
CASSPRWNSYEQYF
>TRBV6-1|few|TRBJ1-5
CASSRDRIIGPQHF
>TRBV11-2|many|TRBJ2-5
CASSAVRGETQYF
>TRBV6-1|many|TRBJ1-5
CASSPDLSYSNQPQHF
>TRBV6-2/TRBV6-3|-|TRBJ2-7
CASSYPPASGGTLPGGEQYF
>TRBV7-9|many|TRBJ2-6
CASSPQGTGANVLTF
>TRBV19|many|TRBJ1-1
CASSRGTVEEAFF
>TRBV29-1|-|TRBJ1-1
CSHRDRGLNTEAFF
>TRBV4-2|-|TRBJ2-7
CASSQEVTSSYEQYF
>TRBV18|-|TRBJ1-5
CASSPDRNNQPQHF
>TRBV11-2|many|TRBJ2-5
CASSHLRNQETQYF
>TRBV7-2|many|TRBJ1-3
CASSTLRGRSGNTIYF
>TRBV29-1|many|TRBJ1-5
CSVKGQDHQPQHF
>TRBV25-1|-|TRBJ2-7
CASSETGVFYEQYF
>TRBV6-1|few|TRBJ2-2
CASKTSGGTTGELFF
>TRBV5-1|many|TRBJ1-2
CASSLRTAGGYGYTF
>TRBV20-1|many|TRBJ2-7
CSASSPNAISYEQYF
>TRBV6-2/TRBV6-3|-|TRBJ2-7
CASSYGATRGEDEQYF
>TRBV15|many|TRBJ1-5
CATSRTGQGYQPQHF
>TRBV10-3|-|TRBJ2-7
CAISEPGPTYEQYF
>TRBV7-8|many|TRBJ1-2
CASRMTGDYGYTF
>TRBV30|-|TRBJ1-3
CAWSVQGNTIYF
>TRBV10-3|many|TRBJ1-1
CAIGGLGPNTEAFF
>TRBV3-1|few|TRBJ2-5
CASNSPGQRETQYF
>TRBV2|many|TRBJ1-5
CASRGQGDQPQHF
>TRBV6-5|many|TRBJ1-5
CASSYAVPYQPQHF
>TRBV6-1|few|TRBJ1-6
CATPGRYNSPLHF
>TRBV6-1|once|TRBJ1-2
CACSAPPRVGYGYTF
>TRBV5-6|-|TRBJ2-1
CASSWGLSLAGANEQFF
>TRBV7-9|few|TRBJ2-5
CASSSQGKETQYF
>TRBV12-3/TRBV12-4|few|TRBJ1-1
CASRSQSNTEAFF
>TRBV6-5|many|TRBJ1-5
CASEQWSNQPQHF
>TRBV12-3/TRBV12-4|many|TRBJ1-3
CASSLQGAGNTIYF
>TRBV25-1|-|TRBJ2-7
CASSEQQGTDYEQYF
>TRBV30|many|TRBJ1-1
CAWSVSGQGVAFF
>TRBV12-3/TRBV12-4|many|TRBJ2-2
CASSPPSLNTGELFF
>TRBV11-1|-|TRBJ1-2
CASSLPRTPRAANYGYTF
>TRBV20-1|-|TRBJ1-5
CSASVRGAQLGNQPQHF
>TRBV10-3|many|TRBJ2-7
CAISGGFPYEQYF
>TRBV20-1|many|TRBJ1-5
CSARDNRENQPQHF
>TRBV6-1|many|TRBJ2-7
CASSRGPFYEQYF
>TRBV6-5|-|TRBJ2-7
CASSYDPSGLGDEQYF